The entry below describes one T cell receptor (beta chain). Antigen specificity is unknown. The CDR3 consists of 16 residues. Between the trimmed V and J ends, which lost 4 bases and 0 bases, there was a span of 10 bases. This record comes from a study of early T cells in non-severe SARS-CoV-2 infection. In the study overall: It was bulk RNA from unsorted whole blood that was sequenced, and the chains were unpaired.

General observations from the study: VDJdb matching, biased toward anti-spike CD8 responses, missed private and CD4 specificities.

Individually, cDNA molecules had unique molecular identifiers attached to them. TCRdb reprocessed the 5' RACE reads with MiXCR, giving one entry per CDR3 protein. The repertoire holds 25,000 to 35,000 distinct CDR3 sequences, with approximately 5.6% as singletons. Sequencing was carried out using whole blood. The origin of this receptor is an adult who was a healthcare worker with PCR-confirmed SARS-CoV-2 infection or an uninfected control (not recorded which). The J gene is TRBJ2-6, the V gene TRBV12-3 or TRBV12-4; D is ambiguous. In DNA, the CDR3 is TGTGCCAGCAGTTACCCTCCTTACTCTGGGGCCAACGTCCTGACTTTC. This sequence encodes CASSYPPYSGANVLTF.